This T cell receptor beta chain was documented in a study of long-term antiretroviral therapy in people with HIV. The wider study: Collection dates of the earliest samples fall about a decade before the 2015 immediate-ART recommendation. Study-level points and caveats: Across all time points, the repertoire was dominated by clones that expanded before ART. CDR3 lengths in HIV samples spanned a narrower range than controls.

This CDR3 is 13 amino acids long. Germline CDR1 reads SEHNR; CDR2 reads FQNEAQ (reference sequence). V was clipped by 1 base and J by 9 bases, with 11 bases between them. Survey level was the resolution at which the v3.0 immunoSEQ assay ran. Some clones are missing from TCRdb's copy, which holds only in-frame ones; the method was immunoSEQ multiplex PCR. The top ten hold roughly 19% of the sample, which has approximately 13,000 clones, just over 75% seen once. This clone was seen a handful of times. Its antigen is not known. Treatment of all HIV participants took place in the United States. This receptor was obtained from a man aged 40-49 years with HIV. Sequencing was performed on unsorted PBMCs, taken 1.3 years before starting antiretroviral therapy. V is TRBV7-9 and J is TRBJ2-3; possible D gene TRBD1, 6 bases. CDR3 in amino acids: CASSLGSQGTQYF. The CDR3 coding sequence is TGTGCCAGCAGCTTAGGGAGTCAGGGGACGCAGTATTTT.